This passage covers 23 T cell receptor beta chains from one sample sequenced in a study of OX40 agonist ivuxolimab in advanced cancers. The protocol was immunoSEQ multiplex PCR, while the TCRdb copy is restricted to in-frame clones and leaves out a portion. Of roughly 30,000 clones in the sample, less than 90% were seen once. Sequenced material: CD4+ or CD8+ T cells sorted from blood, taken in a trial of the OX40 agonist ivuxolimab. These receptors came from an adult with an advanced solid tumor such as melanoma, head and neck, liver or kidney cancer.

The chain recombines TRBV7-6 with TRBJ2-1; 8 bases fit TRBD2. CDR1 SGHVS and CDR2 FNYEAQ come from the germline V gene. With 2 bases clipped from V and 8 bases from J, the junction kept 11 bases outside the gene matches. This CDR3 region has 16 residues. CDR3 in DNA: TGTGCCAGCAGCTTAAAGCGTGGGTTAGCGGGATATGAGCAGTTCTTC. Its translation: CASSLKRGLAGYEQFF.

This chain uses TRBV6-5 with TRBJ1-2; 8 bases are a match to TRBD1. The V segment lost 5 bases and the J segment 5 bases; nucleotides outside the gene matches: 7. Germline CDR1 MNHEY, CDR2 SVGAGI. The CDR3 is 14 amino acids. DNA of the CDR3: TGTGCCAGCAGTCAGGGGACAGGATTATATGGCTACACCTTC. Translation gives CASSQGTGLYGYTF.

The genes are TRBV30 and TRBJ2-3, with 12 bases lining up with TRBD2. The germline CDR1 and CDR2 sequences are GTSNPN and SVGIG (reference sequence). This CDR3 contains 18 residues. V was pared by 3 bases and J by 5 bases, with 15 bases of the junction left unmatched. The CDR3 sequence: CAWRFPFLAGGPGDTQYF. CDR3 DNA: TGTGCCTGGAGATTTCCATTTCTAGCGGGAGGGCCTGGAGATACGCAGTATTTT.

The rearrangement links TRBV4-1 to TRBJ1-2, with D possibly being TRBD1 (6 bases). V was clipped by 8 bases and J by 0 bases, with 19 bases between them. The germline gives CDR1 MGHRA, CDR2 YSYEKL. CDR3 size: 16 residues. The CDR3 sequence is CASGNGGGTANYGYTF. The CDR3 DNA reads as TGCGCCAGCGGGAATGGAGGGGGGACCGCTAACTATGGCTACACCTTC.

The rearrangement joins TRBV15 to TRBJ1-5; no reliable D call. The germline V and J ends were trimmed by 1 base and 5 bases, with 12 bases remaining between them. The CDR3 loop spans 15 amino acids. CDR1 LNHNV and CDR2 YYDKDF come from the germline V gene (reference sequence). CDR3 region: CATSRVQDDDQPQHF. CDR3 DNA: TGTGCCACCAGCAGAGTCCAGGACGACGATCAGCCCCAGCATTTT.

This chain uses TRBV11-3 with TRBJ2-2, with D possibly matching TRBD1 (5 bases). Trimming took 5 bases from V and 0 from J, leaving 10 bases between them. The CDR3 consists of 15 residues. The germline V gene encodes CDR1 SGHNT and CDR2 YENEEA. The CDR3 sequence is CASSPARANTGELFF. In DNA, the CDR3 is TGTGCCAGCAGCCCAGCCAGGGCGAACACCGGGGAGCTGTTTTTT.

The chain employs TRBV5-4 and TRBJ2-5, with a weak D call TRBD1 (6 bases). Trimming cost V 3 bases and J 3 bases, with 12 bases left between them. The CDR3 contains 14 residues. Per germline, CDR1 SGHNT and CDR2 YYREEE (reference sequence). The CDR3 is CASSYRDTEETQYF. The CDR3 nucleotides read TGTGCCAGCAGCTACCGGGACACCGAAGAGACCCAGTACTTC.

The chain has TRBV19 and TRBJ2-7, with D possibly being TRBD1 or TRBD2 (5 bases each). The V end was cut by 1 base, the J end by 2 bases, with 9 bases between. The CDR3 is made up of 14 amino acids. Per germline, CDR1 LNHDA and CDR2 SQIVND (reference sequence). This CDR3 is CASSIVGTAYEQYF. For the CDR3, the DNA is TGTGCCAGTAGTATAGTAGGGACGGCCTACGAGCAGTACTTC.

The CDR3 DNA sequence: TGTGCCAGCAGCTTACCCCCAACAGATTTTAGCTCCTACGAGCAGTACTTC. Translation gives CASSLPPTDFSSYEQYF. The chain employs TRBV11-3 and TRBJ2-7; D uncertain. Germline V CDR1 and CDR2: SGHNT, YENEEA. The germline V and J ends were trimmed by 2 bases and 0 bases, with 17 bases remaining between them. This CDR3 is built from 17 residues. Using reference TRBV11-3 and TRBJ2-7 for the parts outside the CDR3, the full variable domain is EAGVVQSPRYKIIEKKQPVAFWCNPISGHNTLYWYLQNLGQGPELLIRYENEEAVDDSQLPKDRFSAERLKGVDSTLKIQPAELGDSAVYLCASSLPPTDFSSYEQYFGPGTRLTVT.

The genes are TRBV19 and TRBJ1-2; D ambiguous. The germline CDR1 and CDR2 sequences are LNHDA and SQIVND (reference sequence). The CDR3 is 12 amino acids. Trimming stripped 8 bases from V and 5 bases from J, with 12 bases between. The CDR3 reads CASSGNRYGYTF. The CDR3 nucleotides read TGTGCCAGTTCCGGGAATAGATATGGCTACACCTTC.

The chain is built from TRBV19 and TRBJ1-3; no clear D gene. Trimming took off 3 bases at V and 4 bases at J, with 10 bases between the two ends. Germline values: CDR1 LNHDA, CDR2 SQIVND (reference sequence). The CDR3 has 14 residues. In nucleotides, the CDR3 is TGTGCCAGTAGTATTATGGATGGGGGAAACACCATATATTTT. Residues: CASSIMDGGNTIYF. The entire variable domain, with the rest obtained from reference TRBV19 and TRBJ1-3, is as follows: DGGITQSPKYLFRKEGQNVTLSCEQNLNHDAMYWYRQDPGQGLRLIYYSQIVNDFQKGDIAEGYSVSREKKESFPLTVTSAQKNPTAFYLCASSIMDGGNTIYFGEGSWLTVV.

CDR3 amino acids: CAWSVGQGAFSSYEQYF. DNA for the CDR3: TGTGCCTGGAGTGTGGGACAGGGGGCCTTCAGCTCCTACGAGCAGTACTTC. This rearrangement joins TRBV30 to TRBJ2-7; 12 bases line up with TRBD1. With V trimmed by 0 bases and J by 0 bases, 6 bases remained unmatched. There are 17 residues in the CDR3. CDR1 and CDR2 from the germline V gene are GTSNPN and SVGIG (reference sequence). Variable domain in full (rest from reference TRBV30 and TRBJ2-7): SQTIHQWPATLVQPVGSPLSLECTVEGTSNPNLYWYRQAAGRGLQLLFYSVGIGQISSEVPQNLSASRPQDRQFILSSKKLLLSDSGFYLCAWSVGQGAFSSYEQYFGPGTRLTVT.

The chain joins TRBV13 to TRBJ2-7; 7 bases agree with TRBD2. With V trimmed by 2 bases and J by 0 bases, 4 bases remained unmatched. Germline CDR1 is PRHDT and CDR2 is FYEKMQ (reference sequence). The CDR3 has 15 amino acids. The CDR3: CASSLSGDFSYEQYF. CDR3 nucleotide sequence: TGTGCCAGCAGCTTAAGCGGGGACTTCTCCTACGAGCAGTACTTC.

The V call is TRBV5-1, the J call TRBJ2-7, with TRBD2 as a possible D gene (6 bases). This CDR3 is 14 amino acids long. V gave up 2 bases and J gave up 7 bases, with 16 bases separating them. Per germline, CDR1 SGHRS and CDR2 YFSETQ. CDR3 bases: TGCGCCAGCAGCTTTGGTTCCGGCGCGGGGGAGCAGTACTTC. It codes for CASSFGSGAGEQYF.

This clone was observed a few times. This chain connects TRBV5-5 to TRBJ1-2; D remains ambiguous. In germline, CDR1 is SGHKS, CDR2 YYEKEE (reference sequence). With 6 bases removed from V and 4 bases from J, the gap between germline ends came to 16 bases. This CDR3 comprises 14 residues. The CDR3 spells CASNPGRGSYGYTF. CDR3 in DNA: TGTGCCAGCAACCCCGGACGGGGTAGCTATGGCTACACCTTC.

The chain joins TRBV7-9 to TRBJ1-2; D perhaps matches TRBD1 (5 bases). Per germline, CDR1 SEHNR and CDR2 FQNEAQ (reference sequence). The CDR3 runs to 15 residues. V was trimmed by 5 bases and J by 2 bases, leaving 15 bases between them. The CDR3 DNA follows: TGTGCCAGCAGCCCTTCGGCGGGGGGAAACTATGGCTACACCTTC. Its protein product is CASSPSAGGNYGYTF. Combining the CDR3 with reference TRBV7-9 and TRBJ1-2 gives the whole variable domain DTGVSQNPRHKITKRGQNVTFRCDPISEHNRLYWYRQTLGQGPEFLTYFQNEAQLEKSRLLSDRFSAERPKGSFSTLEIQRTEQGDSAMYLCASSPSAGGNYGYTFGSGTRLTVV.

The chain joins TRBV7-9 to TRBJ2-2; no clear D. V was clipped by 1 base and J by 4 bases, with 13 bases between them. Germline CDR1 and CDR2: SEHNR and FQNEAQ (reference sequence). The CDR3 is 16 residues long. CDR3 amino acids: CASSLVGVTPTGELFF. CDR3 nucleotides: TGTGCCAGCAGCTTAGTGGGTGTGACCCCCACCGGGGAGCTGTTTTTT.

In this sample, this clone turned up once. The chain uses TRBV4-2 and TRBJ2-1; D perhaps matches TRBD1 (5 bases). Trimming removed 0 bases at V and 0 bases at J, with 9 bases between. This CDR3 region has 16 residues. Germline CDR1 and CDR2: LGHNA and YNFKEQ. CDR3 coding DNA: TGTGCCAGCAGCCAAGAGCAGGGAAGCTCCTACAATGAGCAGTTCTTC. Translating it yields CASSQEQGSSYNEQFF.

The V and J genes are TRBV5-5 and TRBJ1-1; 9 nucleotides agree with TRBD1. V gave up 4 bases and J gave up 3 bases; unmatched junction bases: 7. This CDR3 spans 15 amino acids. The germline V gene encodes CDR1 SGHKS and CDR2 YYEKEE (reference sequence). This chain's CDR3 is CASSPGQGGHTEAFF. DNA of the CDR3: TGTGCCAGCAGCCCGGGACAGGGTGGACACACTGAAGCTTTCTTT.

This chain links TRBV6-5 with TRBJ2-5; 8 bases are shared with TRBD2. Trimming removed 6 bases from V and 4 bases from J; junction bases left unmatched: 10. This CDR3 region has 15 residues. CDR1 and CDR2 (germline): MNHEY, SVGAGI. The chain's CDR3 is CASSRGLAGLETQYF. The DNA of the CDR3 is TGTGCCAGCAGCCGAGGGTTAGCGGGATTAGAGACCCAGTACTTC.

The V gene is TRBV6-5, the J gene TRBJ1-6, with D uncertain. V was shortened by 2 bases and J by 6 bases, with 11 bases between the two germline ends. Germline CDR1 MNHEY, CDR2 SVGAGI. This CDR3 has 15 amino acids. CDR3 in DNA: TGTGCCAGCAGTTACCGTGGAGGCCTTAATTCACCCCTCCACTTT. This gives the protein CASSYRGGLNSPLHF.

This chain uses TRBV4-2 with TRBJ2-3, with D possibly TRBD1 on 6 matching bases. V lost 1 base, J lost 0 bases, and 8 bases lay in between. The germline V gene encodes CDR1 LGHNA and CDR2 YNFKEQ. This CDR3 region has 15 residues. CDR3 DNA sequence: TGTGCCAGCAGCCAAGGGACAGTTAGCACAGATACGCAGTATTTT. This codes for CASSQGTVSTDTQYF.

V gene TRBV19 combines with J gene TRBJ1-3, with 8 bases aligning to TRBD1. Germline loops: CDR1 LNHDA, CDR2 SQIVND (reference sequence). Trimming removed 5 bases from V and 0 bases from J; junction bases left unmatched: 9. The CDR3 is 17 residues long. This CDR3 is CASSPGQGDLSGNTIYF. In nucleotides, the CDR3 is TGTGCCAGTAGTCCCGGACAGGGCGACCTCTCTGGAAACACCATATATTTT.